This TCR beta chain was recorded in a study of cytomegalovirus exposure and HLA in healthy donors. This clone was seen a handful of times. The antigen remains undetermined. Whole-study findings and limits: As was reported, the HLA-A and HLA-B alleles of most subjects were accurately predicted from TCR beta sequences. A later analysis showed that HLA-associated TCR beta chains had undergone more clonal expansion than equally common others.

V dropped 5 bases and J dropped 4; count of bases not matched to a gene: 8. Germline V gene sequence: CDR1 LGHNA, CDR2 YNFKEQ. The CDR3 has 15 residues. Use of 60 Vbeta and 13 Jbeta primers characterized the PCR. Libraries were prepared by immunoSEQ multiplex PCR; TCRdb keeps only in-frame clonotypes and omits some of them. The repertoire has some 180,000 clones, more than 60% of them found once; the top ten carry more than 1.4%. The chain carries TRBV4-2 and TRBJ2-7, with 10 bases aligning to TRBD2. The sample comprised PBMCs. This receptor was identified in a man aged 18 to 35 in good health and CMV-seronegative. The CDR3 coding sequence is TGTGCCAGCAGCTTCCTAGCGGGGGCATCTTACGAGCAGTACTTC. It is translated as CASSFLAGASYEQYF.